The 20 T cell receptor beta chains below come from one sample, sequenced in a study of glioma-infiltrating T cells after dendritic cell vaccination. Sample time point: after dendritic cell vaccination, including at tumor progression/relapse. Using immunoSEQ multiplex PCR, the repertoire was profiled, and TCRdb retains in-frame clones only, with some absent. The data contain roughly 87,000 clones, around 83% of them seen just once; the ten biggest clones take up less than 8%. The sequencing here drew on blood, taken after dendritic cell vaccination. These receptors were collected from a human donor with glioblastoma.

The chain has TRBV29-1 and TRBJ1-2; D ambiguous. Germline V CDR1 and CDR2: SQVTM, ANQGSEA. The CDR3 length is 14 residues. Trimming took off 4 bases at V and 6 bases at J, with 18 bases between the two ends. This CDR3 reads CSVVETPTWHGYTF. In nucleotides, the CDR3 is TGCAGCGTTGTCGAGACACCGACATGGCATGGCTACACCTTC.

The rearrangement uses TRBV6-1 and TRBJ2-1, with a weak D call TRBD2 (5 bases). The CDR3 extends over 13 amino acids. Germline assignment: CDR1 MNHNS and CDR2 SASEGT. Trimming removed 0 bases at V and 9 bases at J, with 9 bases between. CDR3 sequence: CASSEARGGEQFF. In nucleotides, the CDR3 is TGTGCCAGCAGTGAAGCGAGAGGAGGTGAGCAGTTCTTC.

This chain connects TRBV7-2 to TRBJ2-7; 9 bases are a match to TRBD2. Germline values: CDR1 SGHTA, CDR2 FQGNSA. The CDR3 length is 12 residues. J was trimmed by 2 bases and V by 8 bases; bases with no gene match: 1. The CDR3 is CASASGAYEQYF. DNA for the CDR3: TGTGCCAGCGCTAGCGGGGCCTACGAGCAGTACTTC.

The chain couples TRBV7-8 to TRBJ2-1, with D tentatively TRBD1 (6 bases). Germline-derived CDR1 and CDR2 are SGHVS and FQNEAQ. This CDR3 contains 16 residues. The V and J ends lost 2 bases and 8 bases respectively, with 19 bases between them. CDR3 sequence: CASSLKLGGVVDEQFF. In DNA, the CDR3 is TGTGCCAGCAGCTTAAAACTAGGGGGTGTCGTCGATGAGCAGTTCTTC.

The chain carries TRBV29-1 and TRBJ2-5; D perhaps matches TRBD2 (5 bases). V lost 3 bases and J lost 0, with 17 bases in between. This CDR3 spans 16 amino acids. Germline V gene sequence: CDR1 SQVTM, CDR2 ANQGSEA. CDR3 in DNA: TGCAGCGTTGAGAAGGTCGGGGTTGGGAACCAAGAGACCCAGTACTTC. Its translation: CSVEKVGVGNQETQYF.

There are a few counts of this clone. The CDR3 nucleotides are TGTGCCAGTATGGGGGACAGAAGCTCCTACAATGAGCAGTTCTTC. This codes for CASMGDRSSYNEQFF. The chain has TRBV19 and TRBJ2-1, with 7 bases aligning to TRBD1. Germline V gives CDR1 LNHDA, CDR2 SQIVND (reference sequence). J was trimmed by 0 bases and V by 7 bases; bases with no gene match: 6. The CDR3 runs to 15 residues. The complete variable domain, with remaining parts taken from reference TRBV19 and TRBJ2-1, reads DGGITQSPKYLFRKEGQNVTLSCEQNLNHDAMYWYRQDPGQGLRLIYYSQIVNDFQKGDIAEGYSVSREKKESFPLTVTSAQKNPTAFYLCASMGDRSSYNEQFFGPGTRLTVL.

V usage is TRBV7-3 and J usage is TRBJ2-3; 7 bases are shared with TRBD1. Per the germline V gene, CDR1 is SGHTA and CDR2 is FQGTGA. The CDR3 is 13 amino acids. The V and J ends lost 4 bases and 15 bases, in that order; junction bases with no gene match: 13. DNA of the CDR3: TGTGCCAGCAGCTCGAACAGACAGGGAATCATCTATTTT. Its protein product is CASSSNRQGIIYF.

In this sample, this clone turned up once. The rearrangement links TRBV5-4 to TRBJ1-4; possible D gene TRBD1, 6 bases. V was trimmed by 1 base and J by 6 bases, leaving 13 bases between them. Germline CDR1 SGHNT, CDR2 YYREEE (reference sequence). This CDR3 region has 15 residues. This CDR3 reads CASSLIGGRDEKLFF. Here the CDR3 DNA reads TGTGCCAGCAGCTTGATCGGGGGGCGAGATGAAAAACTGTTTTTT.

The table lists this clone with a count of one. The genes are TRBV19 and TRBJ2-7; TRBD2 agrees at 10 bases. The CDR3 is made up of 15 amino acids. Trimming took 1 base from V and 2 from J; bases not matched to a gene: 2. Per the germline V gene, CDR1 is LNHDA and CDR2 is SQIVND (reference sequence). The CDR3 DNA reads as TGTGCCAGTAGTATAGGGCTAGCGGGGGCCTACGAGCAGTACTTC. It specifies CASSIGLAGAYEQYF.

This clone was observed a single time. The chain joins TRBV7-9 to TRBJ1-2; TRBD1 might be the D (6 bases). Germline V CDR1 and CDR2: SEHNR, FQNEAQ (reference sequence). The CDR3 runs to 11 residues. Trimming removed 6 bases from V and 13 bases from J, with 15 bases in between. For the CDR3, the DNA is TGTGCCAGCAGAAAAGGGGGGGGTTTCACCTTC. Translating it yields CASRKGGGFTF. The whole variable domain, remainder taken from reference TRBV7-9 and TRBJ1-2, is DTGVSQNPRHKITKRGQNVTFRCDPISEHNRLYWYRQTLGQGPEFLTYFQNEAQLEKSRLLSDRFSAERPKGSFSTLEIQRTEQGDSAMYLCASRKGGGFTFGSGTRLTVV.

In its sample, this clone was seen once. The CDR3 is CASSIDLKGQDYGYTF. DNA for the CDR3: TGTGCCAGTAGTATAGATCTTAAGGGACAGGACTATGGCTACACCTTC. The J gene is TRBJ1-2, the V gene TRBV19, with 8 bases aligning to TRBD1. This CDR3 is 16 amino acids long. Germline CDR1 reads LNHDA; CDR2 reads SQIVND (reference sequence). The V and J ends lost 0 bases and 3 bases, in that order; junction bases with no gene match: 6. The whole variable domain, filled in from reference TRBV19 and TRBJ1-2, reads DGGITQSPKYLFRKEGQNVTLSCEQNLNHDAMYWYRQDPGQGLRLIYYSQIVNDFQKGDIAEGYSVSREKKESFPLTVTSAQKNPTAFYLCASSIDLKGQDYGYTFGSGTRLTVV.

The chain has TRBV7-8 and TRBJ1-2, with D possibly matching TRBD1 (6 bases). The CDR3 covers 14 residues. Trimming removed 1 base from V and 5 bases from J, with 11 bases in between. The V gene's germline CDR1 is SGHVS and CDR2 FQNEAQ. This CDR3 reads CASSLGTDGYGYTF. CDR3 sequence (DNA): TGTGCCAGCAGCTTAGGGACAGACGGGTATGGCTACACCTTC.

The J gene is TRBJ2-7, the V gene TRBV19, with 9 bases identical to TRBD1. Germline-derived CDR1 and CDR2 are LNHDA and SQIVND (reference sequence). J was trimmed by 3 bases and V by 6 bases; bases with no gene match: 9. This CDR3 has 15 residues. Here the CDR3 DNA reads TGTGCCAGTAGATCCTCGGGACAGGGATACTACGAGCAGTACTTC. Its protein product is CASRSSGQGYYEQYF.

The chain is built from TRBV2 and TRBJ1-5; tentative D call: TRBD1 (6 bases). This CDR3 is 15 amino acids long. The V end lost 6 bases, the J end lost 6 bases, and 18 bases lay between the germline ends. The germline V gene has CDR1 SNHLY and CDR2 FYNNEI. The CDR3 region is CASSPDGGLAQPQHF. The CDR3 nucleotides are TGTGCCAGCAGCCCCGACGGGGGGCTTGCTCAGCCCCAGCATTTT. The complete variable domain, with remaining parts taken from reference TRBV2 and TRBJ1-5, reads EPEVTQTPSHQVTQMGQEVILRCVPISNHLYFYWYRQILGQKVEFLVSFYNNEISEKSEIFDDQFSVERPDGSNFTLKIRSTKLEDSAMYFCASSPDGGLAQPQHFGDGTRLSIL.

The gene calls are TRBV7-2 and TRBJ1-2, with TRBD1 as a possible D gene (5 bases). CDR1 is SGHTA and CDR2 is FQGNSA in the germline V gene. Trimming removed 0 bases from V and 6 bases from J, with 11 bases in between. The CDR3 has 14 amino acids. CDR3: CASSLAVPGNGYTF. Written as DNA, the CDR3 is TGTGCCAGCAGCTTAGCTGTCCCAGGGAATGGCTACACCTTC.

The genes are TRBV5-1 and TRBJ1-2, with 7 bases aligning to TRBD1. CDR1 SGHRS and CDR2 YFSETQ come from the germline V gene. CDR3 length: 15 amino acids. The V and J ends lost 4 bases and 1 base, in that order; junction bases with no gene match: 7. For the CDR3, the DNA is TGCGCCAGCAGCGAGGGACAGATAATTAACTATGGCTACACCTTC. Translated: CASSEGQIINYGYTF.

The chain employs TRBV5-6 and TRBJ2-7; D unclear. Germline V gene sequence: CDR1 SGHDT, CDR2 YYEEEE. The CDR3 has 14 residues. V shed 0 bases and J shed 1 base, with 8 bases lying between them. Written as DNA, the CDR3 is TGTGCCAGCAGCTTGGTTGGCAGTTCCTACGAGCAGTACTTC. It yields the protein CASSLVGSSYEQYF.

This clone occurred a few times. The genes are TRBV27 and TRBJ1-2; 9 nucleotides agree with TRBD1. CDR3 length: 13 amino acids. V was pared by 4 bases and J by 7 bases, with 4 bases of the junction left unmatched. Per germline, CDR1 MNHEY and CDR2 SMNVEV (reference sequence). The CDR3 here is CASSYRGLRGYTF. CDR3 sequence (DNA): TGTGCCAGCAGTTACAGGGGGCTCCGTGGCTACACCTTC.

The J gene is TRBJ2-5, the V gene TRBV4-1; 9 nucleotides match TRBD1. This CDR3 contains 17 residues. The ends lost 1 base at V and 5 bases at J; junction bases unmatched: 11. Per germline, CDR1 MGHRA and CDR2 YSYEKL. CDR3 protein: CASSQVVGDREGETQYF. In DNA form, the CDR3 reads TGCGCCAGCAGCCAAGTAGTAGGGGACAGGGAAGGGGAGACCCAGTACTTC.

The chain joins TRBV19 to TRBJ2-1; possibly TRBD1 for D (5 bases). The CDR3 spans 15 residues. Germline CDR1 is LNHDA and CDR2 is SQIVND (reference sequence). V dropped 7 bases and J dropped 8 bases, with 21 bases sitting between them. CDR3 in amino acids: CASMSLGRVIDEQFF. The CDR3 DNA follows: TGTGCCAGTATGTCTTTGGGCAGGGTGATAGATGAGCAGTTCTTC.